This TCR beta chain is drawn from a study of Graves' ophthalmopathy and Graves' hyperthyroidism. Overall study results and limits: In blood, most expanded thyroid clonotypes above 0.001 frequency were also detected.

Hyperthyroidism counted as stable given no ophthalmopathy within 18 months of follow-up. RNA transcripts were the source from which TCR beta CDR3 regions were amplified. Second-round multiplex PCR came after first-round RT-PCR with HTBI primers. Using its own MiXCR run on the multiplex PCR reads, TCRdb lists one record per CDR3 protein. Among about 620,000 distinct CDR3 sequences listed, 22% were seen once. This clonotype was found many times. Antigen: not known. The TCR originated in a woman aged 18-29 years with stable Graves' hyperthyroidism. Some clones in this sample may be carry-over from other donors' samples. The sequenced material came from peripheral blood.

The CDR3 protein is CASSDSGRADTGELFF. The DNA for the CDR3 is TGTGCCAGCAGTGATAGCGGGAGGGCCGACACCGGGGAGCTGTTTTTT. This chain links TRBV2 with TRBJ2-2; the match to TRBD2 covers 11 bases. The trim removed 3 bases at V and 3 bases at J, leaving 3 bases unmatched. This CDR3 comprises 16 residues. Looked up from germline, CDR1 is SNHLY and CDR2 is FYNNEI. Together with reference TRBV2 and TRBJ2-2, the CDR3 gives the full variable domain: EPEVTQTPSHQVTQMGQEVILRCVPISNHLYFYWYRQILGQKVEFLVSFYNNEISEKSEIFDDQFSVERPDGSNFTLKIRSTKLEDSAMYFCASSDSGRADTGELFFGEGSRLTVL.